This T cell receptor beta chain is drawn from a study of OX40 agonist ivuxolimab in advanced cancers. At the level of the study: Of the patients, three showed partial responses, one with hepatocellular carcinoma and two with cutaneous melanoma. Whole-study results and caveats: Dosing at 0.1 to 3.0 mg/kg was accompanied by clonal expansion of CD4+ and CD8+ blood T cells by week 6.

As regards this clone: What it binds is unknown.

Germline-derived CDR1 and CDR2 are MNHEY and SMNVEV (reference sequence). There are 14 residues in the CDR3. V lost 5 bases to trimming and J lost 3 bases; unmatched junction nucleotides: 3. Clones were sequenced by immunoSEQ multiplex PCR, and TCRdb holds only the in-frame ones, with some missing. The sample has 9,500 to 15,000 clones, about four fifths seen once. The chain is built from TRBV27 and TRBJ2-7; 11 bases are shared with TRBD2. This clonotype originated in an adult with an advanced solid tumor such as melanoma, head and neck, liver or kidney cancer. The material was CD4+ or CD8+ T cells sorted from blood, obtained in a trial of the OX40 agonist ivuxolimab. The CDR3, as DNA: TGTGCCAGCAGTCTAACTAGCGGGGGCTACGAGCAGTACTTC. Translation: CASSLTSGGYEQYF.